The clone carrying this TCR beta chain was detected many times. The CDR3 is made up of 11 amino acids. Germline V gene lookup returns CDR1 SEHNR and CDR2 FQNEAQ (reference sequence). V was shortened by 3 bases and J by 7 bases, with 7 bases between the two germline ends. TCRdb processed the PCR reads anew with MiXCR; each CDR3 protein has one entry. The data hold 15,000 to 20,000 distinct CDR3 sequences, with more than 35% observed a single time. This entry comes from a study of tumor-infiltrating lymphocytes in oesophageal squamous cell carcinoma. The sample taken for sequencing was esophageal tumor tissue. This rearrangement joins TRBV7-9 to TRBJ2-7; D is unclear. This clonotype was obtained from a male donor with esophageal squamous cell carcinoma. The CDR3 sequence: CASSLENEQYF. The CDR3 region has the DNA TGTGCCAGCAGCTTGGAGAATGAGCAGTACTTC.